The 6 T cell receptor beta chains listed next were all sequenced from one sample in a study of blood T cell repertoires in COVID-19. The data were produced by immunoSEQ multiplex PCR, yet TCRdb's version contains in-frame clones alone and is incomplete. The sample records 50,000 to 60,000 clones, over 90% being singletons. Sequenced: peripheral blood. Receptors originate from a woman of 80 years or more with acute or convalescent COVID-19.

This clone was counted a few times. The chain is built from TRBV27 and TRBJ2-7, with 10 bases matching TRBD1. The CDR3 spans 15 residues. J gave up 5 bases and V 2 bases, and 6 bases lay outside the gene matches. CDR1 and CDR2 from the germline V gene are MNHEY and SMNVEV (reference sequence). Here the CDR3 reads CASSLGQGEYDEQYF. The CDR3 coding sequence is TGTGCCAGCAGTTTAGGACAGGGGGAGTACGACGAGCAGTACTTC.

This clone was observed once. The rearrangement links TRBV29-1 to TRBJ1-1; D perhaps matches TRBD1 (6 bases). Trimming removed 5 bases from V and 5 bases from J, with 15 bases in between. Germline CDR1 reads SQVTM; CDR2 reads ANQGSEA. This CDR3 region has 13 residues. CDR3: CSVQQGPRTEAFF. DNA of the CDR3: TGCAGCGTTCAGCAGGGGCCTAGGACTGAAGCTTTCTTT.

For this clone: An end of the junction differs from the germline gene, which may be a read error. This chain connects TRBV2 to TRBJ2-2, with D possibly TRBD2 on 5 matching bases. This CDR3 is 14 amino acids long. Germline-derived CDR1 and CDR2 are SNHLY and FYNNEI. In DNA, the CDR3 is TGTGCCAGCAGTGAAGCGGTCGACGCCGGGAAGCTGTTTTTT. Encoded protein: CASSEAVDAGKLFF.

This chain connects TRBV3-1 (or the pseudogene TRBV3-2) to TRBJ2-7; D is ambiguous. CDR1 and CDR2 from the germline V gene are LGHDT and YNNKEL (reference sequence). V was trimmed by 5 bases and J by 5 bases, leaving 13 bases between them. The CDR3 has 13 residues. CDR3 region: CASSVGQSNEQYF. CDR3 coding DNA: TGTGCCAGCAGCGTTGGGCAGAGTAACGAGCAGTACTTC.

V and J are TRBV7-2 and TRBJ2-2, with D possibly matching TRBD1 (6 bases). V was shortened by 1 base and J by 3 bases, with 12 bases between the two germline ends. Looked up from germline, CDR1 is SGHTA and CDR2 is FQGNSA. This CDR3 spans 16 amino acids. CDR3 DNA sequence: TGTGCCAGCAGCTTAGGAGGGGGAGCGGACACCGGGGAGCTGTTTTTT. Translating it yields CASSLGGGADTGELFF.

The genes are TRBV7-3 and TRBJ2-2, with no clear D. The V and J ends lost 2 bases and 4 bases respectively, with 11 bases between them. From germline, CDR1 is SGHTA and CDR2 FQGTGA. The length of the CDR3 is 15 residues. CDR3 residues: CASSLYVRGTGELFF. CDR3 sequence (DNA): TGTGCCAGCAGCTTATATGTGAGAGGCACCGGGGAGCTGTTTTTT. Looking up the rest from reference TRBV7-3 and TRBJ2-2 gives the full variable domain: GAGVSQTPSNKVTEKGKYVELRCDPISGHTALYWYRQSLGQGPEFLIYFQGTGAADDSGLPNDRFFAVRPEGSVSTLKIQRTERGDSAVYLCASSLYVRGTGELFFGEGSRLTVL.